Listed below are T cell receptor beta chains from one sample, sequenced in a study of blood T cells in healthy people across ages. TCRdb passed the 5' RACE reads through MiXCR, listing each CDR3 protein once. The sample consists of hundreds of thousands of distinct CDR3 sequences, 58% of them appearing once. Sequenced: blood. The source is a man aged 55 to 70 in good health. The CDR3 runs from the conserved cysteine through the conserved F or W. D genes are given only for firm matches. Expanded clones are given a class, and other clones once, few, many or no size at all.

CDR3 length,J gene,clone size,D gene,V gene,CDR3 DNA,CDR3 protein
16,TRBJ2-3,NA,NA,TRBV2,TGTGCCAGCAGTGAAACCTGGGAGGTTGGCACAGATACGCAGTATTTT,CASSETWEVGTDTQYF
16,TRBJ2-7,NA,NA,TRBV5-1,TGCGCCAGCAGCCTGGGCCCTACGGGCTCCTACAATGAGCAGTACTTC,CASSLGPTGSYNEQYF
17,TRBJ1-1,NA,TRBD1,TRBV5-1,TGCGCCAGCAGCCCCAGGACAGGGGGCATTTCGAACACTGAAGCTTTCTTT,CASSPRTGGISNTEAFF
14,TRBJ2-1,NA,NA,TRBV5-1,TGCGCCAGCAGCTTGGGTGCGCGGGGCGCGGAGCAGTTCTTC,CASSLGARGAEQFF
13,TRBJ2-7,NA,NA,TRBV6-6,TGTGCCAGCAGTAGAGAGGGGTATTACGAGCAGTACTTC,CASSREGYYEQYF
14,TRBJ2-1,NA,TRBD2,TRBV4-2,TGTGCCAGCAGCCGCGGGGGGGCGGCCAATGAGCAGTTCTTC,CASSRGGAANEQFF
13,TRBJ1-5,few,NA,TRBV20-1,TGCAGTGCCCGACAGGAGAGCAATCAGCCCCAGCATTTT,CSARQESNQPQHF
11,TRBJ2-1,NA,NA,TRBV7-2,TGTGCCAGCAGCTTAGGCGGGGGCTCGTTCTTC,CASSLGGGSFF
14,TRBJ2-7,few,NA,TRBV12-3/TRBV12-4,TGTGCCAGCGGCCTCGCGGGGGCCTCCTACGAGCAGTACTTC,CASGLAGASYEQYF
15,TRBJ1-1,NA,TRBD1,TRBV4-1,TGCGCCAGCAGCCAAGGGGCGCAGGGGGTCCCTGAAGCTTTCTTT,CASSQGAQGVPEAFF
16,TRBJ2-6,NA,TRBD1,TRBV3-1,TGTGCCAGCACCGGGACAGGGGACTCTGGGGCCAACGTCCTGACTTTC,CASTGTGDSGANVLTF
14,TRBJ2-3,NA,NA,TRBV2,TGTGCCAGCAGTGCTGGCCCCGGTACAGATACGCAGTATTTT,CASSAGPGTDTQYF
18,TRBJ1-5,NA,TRBD1,TRBV25-1,TGTGCCAGCAGGGGTATGACAGGGGGCGATGGAAGGAATCAGCCCCAGCATTTT,CASRGMTGGDGRNQPQHF
15,TRBJ2-5,once,TRBD1,TRBV19,TGTGCCAGTAGTCGAAACCTACAGGGGGGAGAGACCCAGTACTTC,CASSRNLQGGETQYF
19,TRBJ2-2,NA,TRBD1,TRBV9,TGTGCCAGCAGCGTAGCGACCGACAGGGTGACATCGAACACCGGGGAGCTGTTTTTT,CASSVATDRVTSNTGELFF
14,TRBJ2-7,NA,TRBD2,TRBV20-1,TGCAGTGCTACCAGCTCTAGCGGGGGGTACGAGCAGTACTTC,CSATSSSGGYEQYF
16,TRBJ2-7,NA,TRBD2,TRBV5-1,TGCGCCAGCAGCTTAACGACTAGCGGGGTCTCCTACGAGCAGTACTTC,CASSLTTSGVSYEQYF